This T cell receptor beta chain was found in a study of cytotoxic CD8 clonotypes in ibrutinib-treated CLL. The CDR3 totals 13 residues. V was clipped by 8 bases and J by 7 bases, with 17 bases between them. CDR1 is LGHNA and CDR2 is YSLEER in the germline V gene. Clones were sequenced by immunoSEQ multiplex PCR, and TCRdb holds only the in-frame ones, with some missing. This table has around 250,000 clones, roughly 70% appearing once. This TCR was sampled from a human donor with chronic lymphocytic leukemia. The rearrangement joins TRBV4-3 to TRBJ2-5; D is uncertain. The sequenced sample was PBMCs, obtained after 24 months of ibrutinib treatment. The CDR3 DNA follows: TGCGCCAGCGACGCCCAAGGGTGGCGGACCCAGTACTTC. The encoded protein is CASDAQGWRTQYF.